The 29 T cell receptor beta chains listed next were all sequenced from one sample in a study of cytomegalovirus exposure and HLA in healthy donors. TCRdb's table, derived via immunoSEQ multiplex PCR, lists solely in-frame clones and lacks some. The sample carries around 150,000 clones, about nine tenths recorded once. The sequenced sample consisted of PBMCs. The receptors stem from a woman aged 25 to 39 in good health and CMV-seronegative.

The chain combines TRBV4-1 with TRBJ1-5; 7 bases line up with TRBD1. This CDR3 contains 15 residues. In germline, CDR1 is MGHRA, CDR2 YSYEKL. J lost 5 bases, V lost 3 bases, and 7 bases had no gene match. CDR3 loop: CASSQIQGKDQPQHF. The DNA of the CDR3 is TGCGCCAGCAGCCAGATACAGGGGAAGGATCAGCCCCAGCATTTT.

The chain's CDR3 is CASSLAGQGIALGYTF. DNA of the CDR3: TGTGCCAGCAGCTTAGCCGGACAGGGGATCGCACTCGGCTACACCTTC. The chain employs TRBV7-2 and TRBJ1-2; 9 nucleotides match TRBD1. This CDR3 comprises 16 residues. Germline lookup yields CDR1 SGHTA and CDR2 FQGNSA. The junction had 10 bases not matched to a gene; V was cut back by 0 bases and J by 8 bases.

The chain combines TRBV27 with TRBJ1-5; possibly TRBD1 for D (5 bases). Trimming left V 1 base short and J 4 bases short, with 14 bases between. The V gene's germline CDR1 is MNHEY and CDR2 SMNVEV (reference sequence). This CDR3 is built from 16 residues. The CDR3 nucleotides are TGTGCCAGCAGTTTATTGGGCAGGGTTGATAATCAGCCCCAGCATTTT. This encodes CASSLLGRVDNQPQHF.

V gene TRBV5-1 combines with J gene TRBJ1-5; D may be TRBD1 (5 bases). The germline V gene has CDR1 SGHRS and CDR2 YFSETQ. This CDR3 region has 15 residues. With 5 bases removed from V and 3 bases from J, the gap between germline ends came to 15 bases. This chain's CDR3 is CASRLGTEPNQPQHF. The CDR3 region has the DNA TGCGCCAGCAGACTCGGGACGGAGCCCAATCAGCCCCAGCATTTT.

The chain employs TRBV5-5 and TRBJ2-3; D is unresolved. The CDR3 runs to 14 residues. Trimming shortened V by 0 bases and J by 5 bases, and 10 bases separated the two germline ends. The V gene's germline CDR1 is SGHKS and CDR2 YYEKEE (reference sequence). The CDR3: CASSLEGLRDTQYF. The CDR3 nucleotides are TGTGCCAGCAGCTTGGAGGGTTTGAGAGATACGCAGTATTTT.

This rearrangement joins TRBV7-9 to TRBJ2-7; TRBD2 agrees at 10 bases. V lost 5 bases and J lost 5; bases outside the gene matches: 9. The germline V gene encodes CDR1 SEHNR and CDR2 FQNEAQ (reference sequence). This CDR3 spans 15 amino acids. The CDR3 DNA is TGTGCCAGCAGCATAAATAGCGGGGGGCCCAACGAGCAGTACTTC. Its translation: CASSINSGGPNEQYF.

The rearrangement joins TRBV4-1 to TRBJ1-1; D remains unclear. V was cut by 4 bases and J by 1 base, with 10 bases left in between. CDR1 is MGHRA and CDR2 is YSYEKL in the germline V gene. CDR3 length: 14 residues. The CDR3 coding sequence is TGCGCCAGCAGCCGTCAGGCGGGGAACACTGAAGCTTTCTTT. This sequence encodes CASSRQAGNTEAFF.

The chain employs TRBV5-1 and TRBJ1-2; 8 bases are shared with TRBD1. The CDR3 runs to 15 residues. After removal of 0 bases from V and 8 bases from J, the junction contained 9 bases not matched to a gene. The germline CDR1 and CDR2 sequences are SGHRS and YFSETQ. CDR3 coding DNA: TGCGCCAGCAGCTTGGCGGGACAGGACTCGGGGGGCTACACCTTC. Translated: CASSLAGQDSGGYTF.

The J gene is TRBJ1-2, the V gene TRBV18; 9 nucleotides line up with TRBD1. CDR1 and CDR2 from the germline V gene are KGHSH and LQKENI. The CDR3 spans 14 residues. The J segment lost 8 bases and the V segment lost 2 bases, leaving 6 bases of the junction unmatched. The CDR3 sequence: CASSPGGQGEGYTF. The CDR3 nucleotides read TGTGCCAGCTCACCAGGGGGACAGGGAGAAGGCTACACCTTC.

The chain is built from TRBV7-3 and TRBJ2-5; no firm D call. The germline V gene encodes CDR1 SGHTA and CDR2 FQGTGA. The CDR3 spans 13 residues. V was pared by 1 base and J by 2 bases, with 5 bases between. DNA of the CDR3: TGTGCCAGCAGCTTAAGCAGGCAAGAGACCCAGTACTTC. Protein: CASSLSRQETQYF.

The chain carries TRBV7-6 and TRBJ1-1; D is ambiguous. Germline V CDR1 and CDR2: SGHVS, FNYEAQ. Deletions cut 5 bases from V and 1 base from J, with 14 bases between. This CDR3 comprises 15 residues. The CDR3 DNA follows: TGTGCCAGCAGCGAGCAGACCGACGGGAACACTGAAGCTTTCTTT. Translated, it gives CASSEQTDGNTEAFF.

The gene calls are TRBV4-1 and TRBJ1-2, with TRBD1 matching over 9 bases. The germline CDR1 and CDR2 sequences are MGHRA and YSYEKL. The CDR3 covers 16 residues. The junction had 10 bases not matched to a gene; V was cut back by 0 bases and J by 8 bases. CDR3 DNA: TGCGCCAGCAGCCAAGAGATCTGGGACAGGGTATTAGGCTACACCTTC. Translation gives CASSQEIWDRVLGYTF.

This clone turned up a few times. This chain joins TRBV2 and TRBJ1-5; possibly TRBD1 for D (6 bases). The V end was cut by 6 bases, the J end by 1 base, with 10 bases between. CDR1 and CDR2 from the germline V gene are SNHLY and FYNNEI. There are 14 residues in the CDR3. The CDR3 protein is CASSKGGSNQPQHF. The CDR3 DNA reads as TGTGCCAGCAGCAAGGGGGGAAGCAATCAGCCCCAGCATTTT. Drawing the rest from reference TRBV2 and TRBJ1-5, the complete variable domain is EPEVTQTPSHQVTQMGQEVILRCVPISNHLYFYWYRQILGQKVEFLVSFYNNEISEKSEIFDDQFSVERPDGSNFTLKIRSTKLEDSAMYFCASSKGGSNQPQHFGDGTRLSIL.

The chain combines TRBV27 with TRBJ1-2; tentative D call: TRBD1 (5 bases). V was pared by 6 bases and J by 8 bases, with 22 bases between. CDR1 MNHEY and CDR2 SMNVEV come from the germline V gene (reference sequence). The CDR3 runs 15 residues. The CDR3 DNA is TGTGCCAGCAGATTCCAAACCGGGACCCTAGGAGGCTACACCTTC. Translated: CASRFQTGTLGGYTF.

The J gene is TRBJ1-1, the V gene TRBV27, with 11 bases fitting TRBD1. The CDR3 has 16 residues. Trimming cost V 4 bases and J 4 bases; bases outside gene matches: 8. Germline V gene sequence: CDR1 MNHEY, CDR2 SMNVEV (reference sequence). DNA for the CDR3: TGTGCCAGCAGTTCCCGACCGGGACAGGGGGGCACTGAAGCTTTCTTT. This translates into CASSSRPGQGGTEAFF.

Turning to this clone: This sample also contains other DNA sequences that code for the same CDR3. The chain is built from TRBV7-6 and TRBJ1-1; TRBD1 is a possible D gene (6 bases). The V end lost 1 base, the J end lost 1 base, and 10 bases lay between the germline ends. Germline V gene sequence: CDR1 SGHVS, CDR2 FNYEAQ. The CDR3 length is 15 residues. As DNA, the CDR3 is TGTGCCAGCAGCTTAGAGGGGGGCAGGAACACTGAAGCTTTCTTT. Protein sequence: CASSLEGGRNTEAFF.

This sequence joins TRBV7-8 and TRBJ1-5; 11 positions agree with TRBD1. The CDR3 sequence is 16 residues long. Germline V lookup: CDR1 SGHVS, CDR2 FQNEAQ. Losses at the gene ends were 5 bases for V and 1 base for J; bases not matched to a gene: 4. The CDR3 sequence: CASSRTGGRSNQPQHF. Here the CDR3 DNA reads TGTGCCAGCAGCCGGACAGGGGGCAGAAGCAATCAGCCCCAGCATTTT.

J is TRBJ1-5 and V is TRBV7-2; D perhaps matches TRBD1 (6 bases). The germline CDR1 and CDR2 sequences are SGHTA and FQGNSA. The CDR3 extends over 15 amino acids. V lost 5 bases, J lost 4 bases, and 15 bases lay in between. In nucleotides, the CDR3 is TGTGCCAGCAGCCAAGTAAGGGACATAAATCAGCCCCAGCATTTT. It specifies CASSQVRDINQPQHF.

The V gene is TRBV2, the J gene TRBJ2-7; 14 bases agree with TRBD2. The V and J ends lost 6 bases and 13 bases, in that order; junction bases with no gene match: 5. Germline-derived CDR1 and CDR2 are SNHLY and FYNNEI. This CDR3 spans 12 amino acids. CDR3 region: CASSGLAGGPYF. The CDR3 DNA follows: TGTGCCAGCAGCGGACTAGCGGGAGGACCCTACTTC.

The chain has TRBV25-1 and TRBJ2-7, with D possibly TRBD2 on 5 matching bases. Germline CDR1 and CDR2: MGHDK and SYGVNS. The CDR3 runs to 14 residues. V was pared by 1 base and J by 3 bases, with 10 bases between. CDR3 sequence reads: CASSELTGGYEQYF. The CDR3 bases are TGTGCCAGCAGTGAATTGACCGGAGGCTACGAGCAGTACTTC.

The CDR3 is CASSDTRTGHGYTF. The DNA of the CDR3 is TGTGCCAGCAGTGACACCCGGACAGGGCATGGCTACACCTTC. The genes are TRBV6-4 and TRBJ1-2; 8 nucleotides line up with TRBD1. The germline CDR1 and CDR2 sequences are MRHNA and SNTAGT. V lost 2 bases, J lost 6 bases, and 5 bases stayed unmatched. This CDR3 is 14 amino acids long.

J is TRBJ1-5 and V is TRBV28; 7 bases agree with TRBD1. The CDR3 is 14 residues long. V shed 7 bases, J shed 6 bases, and the junction held 9 bases outside the gene matches. Germline CDR1 is MDHEN and CDR2 is SYDVKM. The CDR3: CASNRGPSRQPQHF. In nucleotides, the CDR3 is TGTGCCAGCAATAGGGGGCCCTCGCGTCAGCCCCAGCATTTT.

The V call is TRBV19, the J call TRBJ1-6; TRBD1 aligns across 10 bases. V shed 11 bases, J shed 6 bases, and the junction held 4 bases outside the gene matches. CDR1 is LNHDA and CDR2 is SQIVND in the germline V gene (reference sequence). The CDR3 is 13 residues long. In nucleotides, the CDR3 is TGTGCCGCCCGGGACAGGGGTAATTCACCCCTCCACTTT. Protein sequence: CAARDRGNSPLHF.

The V gene is TRBV6-5, the J gene TRBJ2-7, with 9 bases aligning to TRBD1. Germline trimming cut 5 bases from V and 6 bases from J; bases unmatched to any gene: 11. CDR3 length equals 15 residues. In germline, CDR1 is MNHEY, CDR2 SVGAGI. The CDR3 here is CASSTETGGTFEQYF. The DNA for the CDR3 is TGTGCCAGCAGTACGGAGACAGGGGGAACCTTCGAGCAGTACTTC.

The rearrangement joins TRBV27 to TRBJ2-5; D is perhaps TRBD2 (5 bases). The V gene's germline CDR1 is MNHEY and CDR2 SMNVEV (reference sequence). V lost 6 bases and J 7 bases, leaving 15 bases between the germline ends. The CDR3 consists of 13 residues. The CDR3 here is CASSSRGPGTQYF. The CDR3, as DNA: TGTGCCAGCAGCTCCCGGGGTCCGGGGACCCAGTACTTC.

The chain links TRBV7-9 to TRBJ1-3; D not certain. Germline V gene sequence: CDR1 SEHNR, CDR2 FQNEAQ (reference sequence). CDR3 size: 15 residues. Trimming took 8 bases from V and 2 from J, leaving 16 bases between them. The CDR3 DNA sequence: TGTGCCAGCCTAATAACTCCGGCAACTGGAAACACCATATATTTT. This encodes CASLITPATGNTIYF.

This clone occurred once. The V and J genes are TRBV7-2 and TRBJ1-1, with 8 bases identical to TRBD1. The CDR3 loop spans 16 amino acids. The germline gives CDR1 SGHTA, CDR2 FQGNSA. V lost 0 bases to trimming and J lost 5 bases; unmatched junction nucleotides: 8. Here the CDR3 DNA reads TGTGCCAGCAGCTTAGCCAGGGGGCGAGTTGGAACTGAAGCTTTCTTT. This encodes CASSLARGRVGTEAFF.

J is TRBJ1-4 and V is TRBV4-3; the D is unclear. V was trimmed by 0 bases and J by 8 bases, leaving 10 bases between them. The CDR3 loop spans 14 amino acids. CDR1 is LGHNA and CDR2 is YSLEER in the germline V gene. As DNA, the CDR3 is TGCGCCAGCAGCCAAGAGAGGTGGATCGAAAAACTGTTTTTT. Protein: CASSQERWIEKLFF.

A note on this clone: Germline is not matched at one junction end, which may reflect a read error. The rearrangement uses TRBV4-2 and TRBJ1-1; D not resolved. This CDR3 region has 14 residues. CDR1 LGHNA and CDR2 YNFKEQ come from the germline V gene. DNA for the CDR3: TGTGCCAGCAGCGAAGAAGTATTTAACACTGAAGCTTTCTTT. Its translation: CASSEEVFNTEAFF.